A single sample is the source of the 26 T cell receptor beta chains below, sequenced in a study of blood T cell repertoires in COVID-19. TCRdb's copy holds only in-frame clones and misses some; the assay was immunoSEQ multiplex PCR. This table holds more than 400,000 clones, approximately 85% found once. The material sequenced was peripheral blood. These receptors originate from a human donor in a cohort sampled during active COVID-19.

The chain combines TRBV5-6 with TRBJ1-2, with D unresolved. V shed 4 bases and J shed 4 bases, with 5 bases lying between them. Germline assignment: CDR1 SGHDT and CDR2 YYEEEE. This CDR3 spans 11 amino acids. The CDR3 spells CASSRSYGYTF. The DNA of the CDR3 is TGTGCCAGCAGCCGGTCCTATGGCTACACCTTC. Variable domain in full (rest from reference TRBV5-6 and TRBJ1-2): DAGVTQSPTHLIKTRGQQVTLRCSPKSGHDTVSWYQQALGQGPQFIFQYYEEEERQRGNFPDRFSGHQFPNYSSELNVNALLLGDSALYLCASSRSYGYTFGSGTRLTVV.

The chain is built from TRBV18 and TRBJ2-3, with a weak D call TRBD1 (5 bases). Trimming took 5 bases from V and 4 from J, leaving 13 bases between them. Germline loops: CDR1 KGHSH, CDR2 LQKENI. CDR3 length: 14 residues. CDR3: CASSGSIGADTQYF. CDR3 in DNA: TGTGCCAGCTCAGGCAGTATAGGGGCAGATACGCAGTATTTT. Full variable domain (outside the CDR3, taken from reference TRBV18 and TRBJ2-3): NAGVMQNPRHLVRRRGQEARLRCSPMKGHSHVYWYRQLPEEGLKFMVYLQKENIIDESGMPKERFSAEFPKEGPSILRIQQVVRGDSAAYFCASSGSIGADTQYFGPGTRLTVL.

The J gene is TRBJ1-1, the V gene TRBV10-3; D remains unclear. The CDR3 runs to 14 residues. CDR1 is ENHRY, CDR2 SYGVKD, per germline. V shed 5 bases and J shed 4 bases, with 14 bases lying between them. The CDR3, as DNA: TGTGCCATCAGTCCGGGCGGGCGACGCACTGAAGCTTTCTTT. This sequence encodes CAISPGGRRTEAFF.

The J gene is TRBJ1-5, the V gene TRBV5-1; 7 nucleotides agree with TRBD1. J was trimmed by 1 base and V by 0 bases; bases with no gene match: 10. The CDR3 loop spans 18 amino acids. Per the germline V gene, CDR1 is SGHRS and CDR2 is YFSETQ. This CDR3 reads CASSLGPFTGVSNQPQHF. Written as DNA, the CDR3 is TGCGCCAGCAGCTTGGGCCCGTTTACAGGGGTCAGCAATCAGCCCCAGCATTTT.

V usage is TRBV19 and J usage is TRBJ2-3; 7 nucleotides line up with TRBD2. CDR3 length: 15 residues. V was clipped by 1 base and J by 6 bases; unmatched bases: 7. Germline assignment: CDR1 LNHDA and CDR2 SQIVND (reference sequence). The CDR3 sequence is CASSIGGGTADTQYF. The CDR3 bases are TGTGCCAGTAGTATAGGGGGAGGGACGGCGGATACGCAGTATTTT.

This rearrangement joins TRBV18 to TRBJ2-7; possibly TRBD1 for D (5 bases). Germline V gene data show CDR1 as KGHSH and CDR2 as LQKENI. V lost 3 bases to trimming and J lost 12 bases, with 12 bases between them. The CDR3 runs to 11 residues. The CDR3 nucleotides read TGTGCCAGCTCACCTGGAGAAGGGGCGTACTTC. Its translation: CASSPGEGAYF.

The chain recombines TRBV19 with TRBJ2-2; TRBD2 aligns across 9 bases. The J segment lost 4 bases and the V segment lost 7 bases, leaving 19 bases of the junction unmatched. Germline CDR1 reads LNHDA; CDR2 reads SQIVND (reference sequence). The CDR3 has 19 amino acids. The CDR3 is CASKGERSSGTLGTGELFF. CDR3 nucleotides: TGTGCCAGTAAGGGGGAGAGATCTAGCGGGACATTAGGCACCGGGGAGCTGTTTTTT. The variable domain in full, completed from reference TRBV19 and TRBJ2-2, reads DGGITQSPKYLFRKEGQNVTLSCEQNLNHDAMYWYRQDPGQGLRLIYYSQIVNDFQKGDIAEGYSVSREKKESFPLTVTSAQKNPTAFYLCASKGERSSGTLGTGELFFGEGSRLTVL.

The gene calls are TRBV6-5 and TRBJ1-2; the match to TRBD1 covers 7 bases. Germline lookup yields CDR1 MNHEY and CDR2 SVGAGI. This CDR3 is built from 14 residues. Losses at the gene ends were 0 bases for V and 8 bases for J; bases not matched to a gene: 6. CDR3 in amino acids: CASSYSKGGNGYTF. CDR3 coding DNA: TGTGCCAGCAGTTACTCGAAAGGGGGCAACGGCTACACCTTC.

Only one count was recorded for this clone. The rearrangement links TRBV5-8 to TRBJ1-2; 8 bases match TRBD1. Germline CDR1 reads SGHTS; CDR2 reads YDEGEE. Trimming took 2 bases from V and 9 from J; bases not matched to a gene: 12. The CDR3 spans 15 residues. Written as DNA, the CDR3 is TGTGCCAGCAGCTTCTGGTCAGGGGGCGAAGTCCGCTACACCTTC. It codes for CASSFWSGGEVRYTF.

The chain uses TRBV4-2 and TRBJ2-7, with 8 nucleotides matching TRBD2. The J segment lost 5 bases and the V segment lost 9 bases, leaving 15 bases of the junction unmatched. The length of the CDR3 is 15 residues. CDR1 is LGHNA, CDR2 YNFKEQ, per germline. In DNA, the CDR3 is TGTGCCAGTAGAAACCGTGCGGGAGGTAGGGACGAGCAGTACTTC. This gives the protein CASRNRAGGRDEQYF.

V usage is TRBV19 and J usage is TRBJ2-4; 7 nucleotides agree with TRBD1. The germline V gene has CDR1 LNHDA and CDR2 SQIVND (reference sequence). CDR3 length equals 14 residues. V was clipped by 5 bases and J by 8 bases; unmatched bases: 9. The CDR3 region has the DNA TGTGCCAGTAGTCCGGACAGGTCGAAGGACATTCAGTACTTC. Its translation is CASSPDRSKDIQYF. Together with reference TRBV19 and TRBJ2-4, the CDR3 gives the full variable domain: DGGITQSPKYLFRKEGQNVTLSCEQNLNHDAMYWYRQDPGQGLRLIYYSQIVNDFQKGDIAEGYSVSREKKESFPLTVTSAQKNPTAFYLCASSPDRSKDIQYFGAGTRLSVL.

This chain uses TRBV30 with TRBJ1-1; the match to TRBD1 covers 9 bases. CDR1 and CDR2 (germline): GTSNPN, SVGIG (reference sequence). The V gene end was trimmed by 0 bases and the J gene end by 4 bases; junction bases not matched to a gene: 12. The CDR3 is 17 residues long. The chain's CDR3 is CAWSVLDRGLKGTEAFF. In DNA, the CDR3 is TGTGCCTGGAGTGTATTGGACAGGGGACTGAAGGGCACTGAAGCTTTCTTT.

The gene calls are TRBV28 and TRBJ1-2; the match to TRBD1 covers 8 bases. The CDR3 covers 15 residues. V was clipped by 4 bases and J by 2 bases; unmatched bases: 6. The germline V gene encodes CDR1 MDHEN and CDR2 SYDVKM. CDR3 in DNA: TGTGCCAGCAGTTATCCGGGACAGGCGAACTATGGCTACACCTTC. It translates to CASSYPGQANYGYTF.

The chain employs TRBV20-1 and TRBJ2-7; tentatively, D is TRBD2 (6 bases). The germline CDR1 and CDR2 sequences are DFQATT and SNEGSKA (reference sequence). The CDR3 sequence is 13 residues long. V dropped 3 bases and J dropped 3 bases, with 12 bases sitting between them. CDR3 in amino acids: CSASHREHYEQYF. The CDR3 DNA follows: TGCAGTGCTAGTCACCGGGAGCACTACGAGCAGTACTTC.

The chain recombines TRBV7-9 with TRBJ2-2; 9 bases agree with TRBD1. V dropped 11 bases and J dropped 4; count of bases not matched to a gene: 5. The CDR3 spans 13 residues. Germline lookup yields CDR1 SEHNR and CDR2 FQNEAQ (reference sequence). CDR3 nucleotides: TGTGCCGAGGGGACAGGGAGCACCGGGGAGCTGTTTTTT. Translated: CAEGTGSTGELFF.

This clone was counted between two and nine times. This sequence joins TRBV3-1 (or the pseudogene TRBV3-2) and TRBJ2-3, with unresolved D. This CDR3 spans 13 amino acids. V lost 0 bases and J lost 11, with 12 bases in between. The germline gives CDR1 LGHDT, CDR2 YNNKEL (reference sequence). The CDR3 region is CASSQENVGLQYF. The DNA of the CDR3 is TGTGCCAGCAGCCAAGAAAACGTTGGCTTGCAGTATTTT.

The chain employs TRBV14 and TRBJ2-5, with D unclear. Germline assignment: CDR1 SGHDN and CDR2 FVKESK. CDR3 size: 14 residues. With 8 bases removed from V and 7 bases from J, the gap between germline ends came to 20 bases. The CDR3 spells CASALSVFDGTQYF. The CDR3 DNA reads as TGTGCCAGCGCTCTGTCGGTTTTCGATGGGACCCAGTACTTC.

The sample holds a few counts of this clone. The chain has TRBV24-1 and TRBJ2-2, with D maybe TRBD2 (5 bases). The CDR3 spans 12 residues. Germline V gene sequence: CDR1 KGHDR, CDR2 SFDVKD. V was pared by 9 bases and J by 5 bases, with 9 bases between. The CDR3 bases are TGTGCCACCGGACTTCCGACCGGGGAGCTGTTTTTT. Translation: CATGLPTGELFF.

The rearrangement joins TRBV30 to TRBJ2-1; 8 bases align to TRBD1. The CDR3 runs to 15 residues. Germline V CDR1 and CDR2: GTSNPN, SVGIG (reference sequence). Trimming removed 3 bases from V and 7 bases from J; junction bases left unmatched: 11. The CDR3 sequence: CAWSLSPGQVNEQFF. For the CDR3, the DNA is TGTGCCTGGAGCCTGTCACCGGGACAGGTGAATGAGCAGTTCTTC.

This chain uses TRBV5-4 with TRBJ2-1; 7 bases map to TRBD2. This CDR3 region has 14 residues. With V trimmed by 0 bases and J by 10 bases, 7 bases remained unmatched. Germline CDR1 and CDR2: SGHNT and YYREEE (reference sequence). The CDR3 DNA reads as TGTGCCAGCAGCTTGGCCGGGGGGAAGAGAGAGCAGTTCTTC. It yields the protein CASSLAGGKREQFF.

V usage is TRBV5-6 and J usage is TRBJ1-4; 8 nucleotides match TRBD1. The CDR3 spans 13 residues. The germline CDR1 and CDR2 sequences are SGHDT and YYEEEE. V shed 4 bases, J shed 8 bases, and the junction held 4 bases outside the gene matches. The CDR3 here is CASSPQGVEKLFF. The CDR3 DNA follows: TGTGCCAGCAGCCCACAGGGGGTGGAAAAACTGTTTTTT.

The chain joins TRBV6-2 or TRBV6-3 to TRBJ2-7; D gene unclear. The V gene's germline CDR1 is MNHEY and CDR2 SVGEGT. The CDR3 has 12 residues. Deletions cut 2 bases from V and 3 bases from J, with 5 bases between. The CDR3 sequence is CASSYASYEQYF. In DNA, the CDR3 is TGTGCCAGCAGTTACGCCAGCTACGAGCAGTACTTC.

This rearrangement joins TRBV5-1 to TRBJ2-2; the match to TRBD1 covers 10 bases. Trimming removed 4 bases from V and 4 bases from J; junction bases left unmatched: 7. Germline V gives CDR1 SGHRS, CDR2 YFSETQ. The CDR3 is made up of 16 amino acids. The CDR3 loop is CASSLDRTGGTGELFF. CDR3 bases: TGCGCCAGCAGCCTAGACAGGACAGGGGGCACCGGGGAGCTGTTTTTT.

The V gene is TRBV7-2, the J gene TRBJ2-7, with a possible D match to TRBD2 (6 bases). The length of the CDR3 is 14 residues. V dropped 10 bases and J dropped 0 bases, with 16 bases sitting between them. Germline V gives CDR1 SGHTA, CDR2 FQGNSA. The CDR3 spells CATMAGLLSYEQYF. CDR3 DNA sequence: TGTGCCACCATGGCGGGACTCCTCTCCTACGAGCAGTACTTC.

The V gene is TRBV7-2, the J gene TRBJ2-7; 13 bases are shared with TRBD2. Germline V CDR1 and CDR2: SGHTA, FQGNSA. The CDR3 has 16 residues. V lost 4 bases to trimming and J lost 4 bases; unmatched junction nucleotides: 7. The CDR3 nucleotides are TGTGCCAGCAGCTCCTTGACTAGCGGGAGGATATACGAGCAGTACTTC. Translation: CASSSLTSGRIYEQYF.

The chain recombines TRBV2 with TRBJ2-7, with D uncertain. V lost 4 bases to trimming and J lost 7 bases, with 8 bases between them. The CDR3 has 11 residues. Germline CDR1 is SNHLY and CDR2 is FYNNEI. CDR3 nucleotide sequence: TGTGCCAGCAGTGTTTATTTAGAGCAGTACTTC. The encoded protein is CASSVYLEQYF.